This entry lists 7 T cell receptor beta chains sequenced from one sample in a study of tissue T cells after allogeneic stem cell transplantation. The method was immunoSEQ multiplex PCR; TCRdb's version includes in-frame clones alone and lacks a portion of them. Here the sample spans roughly 4,800 clones, roughly half being singletons. The sample's time point: mouse harvest day 7 after allogeneic transplant. Tail vein injection delivered 10^7 T-cell-depleted bone marrow cells and 10^6 splenic CD5+ T cells. The material sequenced was gut tissue. The receptor source for this set is a female BALB/c mouse given C57BL/6 T cells with graft-versus-host disease after an allogeneic hematopoietic cell transplant.

This clone was observed a handful of times. Gene names and germline refer to mouse. The read ends 1 residue before the CDR3 terminus; that terminus is restored from the germline J gene. The chain recombines TRBV26 with TRBJ2-5; TRBD1 agrees at 7 bases. Germline CDR1 and CDR2: KGHPV and FQNQEV (reference sequence). CDR3 length equals 14 residues. J lost 6 bases, V lost 2 bases, and 5 bases had no gene match. CDR3 sequence reads: CASSLTGEGDTQYF. The part of the CDR3 DNA that was read is TGTGCCAGCAGTCTGACAGGGGAAGGGGACACCCAGTAC.

About this clone: Gene names are mouse gene names. The missing CDR3 end, 1 residue past where the read stops, is filled in from the germline J gene. The gene calls are TRBV16 and TRBJ2-7; 9 nucleotides agree with TRBD2. CDR1 SGHSA and CDR2 FRNQAP come from the germline V gene. V was clipped by 1 base and J by 6 bases; unmatched bases: 1. This CDR3 region has 13 residues. CDR3 sequence: CASSLVLGGEQYF. CDR3 DNA (partial): TGTGCAAGCAGCTTAGTACTGGGGGGTGAACAGTAC.

By frequency in the sample, this clone is medium-sized. Here the gene names and germline are mouse. The read falls 1 residue short of the CDR3 end, and the missing part is taken from the germline J gene. The chain combines TRBV19 with TRBJ2-7; D unclear. The ends were cut back, 7 bases at V and 7 bases at J, with 3 bases in the middle. The CDR3 has 8 residues. CDR1 is FNHDT and CDR2 is SITEND in the germline V gene (reference sequence). This CDR3 reads CASGEQYF. The CDR3 bases that were read are TGTGCCAGCGGAGAACAGTAC.

As to this clone: Gene labels here are mouse ones. Coverage ceases 1 residue before the CDR3 finishes, and the germline J gene fills in the end. The chain recombines TRBV26 with TRBJ2-3; D gene uncertain. V was pared by 5 bases and J by 0 bases, with 6 bases between. Germline lookup yields CDR1 KGHPV and CDR2 FQNQEV (reference sequence). The CDR3 has 13 amino acids. CDR3 bases read: TGTGCCAGCAGTTTACAGAGTGCAGAAACGCTGTAT. Its translation is CASSLQSAETLY. The entire CDR3 is CASSLQSAETLYF. The full variable domain, rest sourced from reference TRBV26 and TRBJ2-3, is NSKVIQTPRYLVKGQGQKAKMRCIPEKGHPVVFWYQQNKNNEFKFLINFQNQEVLQQIDMTEKRFSAECPSNSPCSLEIQSSEAGDSALYLCASSLQSAETLYFGSGTRLTVL.

This clone was counted only a few times. Gene names denote mouse genes. The missing CDR3 end, 1 residue past where the read stops, is filled in from the germline J gene. The rearrangement joins TRBV26 to TRBJ2-4, with D possibly TRBD1 on 6 matching bases. Germline-derived CDR1 and CDR2 are KGHPV and FQNQEV (reference sequence). V lost 0 bases, J lost 6 bases, and 10 bases lay in between. This CDR3 region has 14 residues. The sequenced CDR3 bases are TGTGCCAGCAGTCTGTCCGGGACAAAGAACACCTTGTAC. Protein sequence: CASSLSGTKNTLY. The whole CDR3 protein is CASSLSGTKNTLYF.

About this clone: Mouse germline and gene names are used. From the germline J gene comes the end of the CDR3, since the read stops 1 residue before it. The rearrangement uses TRBV3 and TRBJ2-1, with TRBD2 identical over 9 bases. J gave up 4 bases and V 8 bases, and 0 bases lay outside the gene matches. CDR1 is SNHLY and CDR2 is FYNGKV in the germline V gene (reference sequence). The CDR3 length is 12 residues. The CDR3 is CASGTGYAEQFF. Incomplete CDR3 DNA: TGTGCCAGCGGGACTGGGTATGCTGAGCAGTTC.

This clone is large in the sample. Gene names are mouse gene names. The observed sequence ends 1 residue before the CDR3 terminus, with the missing tail filled in from the germline J gene. V usage is TRBV13-1 and J usage is TRBJ2-4; D gene unclear. V lost 1 base and J lost 0, with 3 bases in between. The CDR3 covers 13 residues. Germline assignment: CDR1 NSHNY and CDR2 SYGAGN. The CDR3 DNA, read in part, is TGTGCCAGCAGTGATCACAGTCAAAACACCTTGTAC. Protein sequence: CASSDHSQNTLY. The complete CDR3 protein is CASSDHSQNTLYF.